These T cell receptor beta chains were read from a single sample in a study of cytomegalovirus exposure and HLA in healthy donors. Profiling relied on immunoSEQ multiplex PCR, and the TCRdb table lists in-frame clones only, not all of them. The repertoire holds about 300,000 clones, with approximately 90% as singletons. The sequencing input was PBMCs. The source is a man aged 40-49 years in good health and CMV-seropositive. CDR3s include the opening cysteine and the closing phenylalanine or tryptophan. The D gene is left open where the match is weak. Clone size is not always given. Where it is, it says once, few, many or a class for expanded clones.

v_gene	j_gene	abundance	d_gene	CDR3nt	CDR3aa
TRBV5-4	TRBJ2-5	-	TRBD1	TGTGCCAGCAGCGTGGAGCCGGGACAGGGTTTAGAGACCCAGTACTTC	CASSVEPGQGLETQYF
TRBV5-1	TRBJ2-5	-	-	TGCGCCAGCAGCTTGGGGGCCGATCAGTACTTC	CASSLGADQYF
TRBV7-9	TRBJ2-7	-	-	TGTGCCAGCAGCTACAGGTCGTACGAGCAGTACTTC	CASSYRSYEQYF
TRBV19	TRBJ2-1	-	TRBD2	TGTGCCAGTAGTAGGGTTAGCGGGAGGCATTCCTACAATGAGCAGTTCTTC	CASSRVSGRHSYNEQFF
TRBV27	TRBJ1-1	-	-	TGTGCCAGCAGTTTGGACAGCAACACTGAAGCTTTCTTT	CASSLDSNTEAFF
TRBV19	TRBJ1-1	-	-	TGTGCCAGTAGTCTCGACAGTGGGGCGGCGAACACTGAAGCTTTCTTT	CASSLDSGAANTEAFF
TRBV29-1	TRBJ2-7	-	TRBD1	TGCAGCGTTCGGGGTGGGGACAGGGACCACGAGCAGTACTTC	CSVRGGDRDHEQYF
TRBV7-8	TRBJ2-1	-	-	TGTGCCAGCAGTGTGAGGGAGGACAATGAGCAGTTCTTC	CASSVREDNEQFF
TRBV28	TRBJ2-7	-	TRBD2	TGTGCCAGCAGTTCCGGACCACTAGCGGGATACTACGAGCAGTACTTC	CASSSGPLAGYYEQYF
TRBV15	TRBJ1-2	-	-	TGTGCCACCAGCAGAGATATAGACAGCTTCTCGAGCTACACCTTC	CATSRDIDSFSSYTF
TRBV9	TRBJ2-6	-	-	TGTGCCAGCAGCGTAGAACTAGCTCCCAACGTCCTGACTTTC	CASSVELAPNVLTF
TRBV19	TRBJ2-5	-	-	TGTGCCAGTATAGAAAAAGAGACCCAGTACTTC	CASIEKETQYF
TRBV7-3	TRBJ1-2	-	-	TGTGCCAGCAGCCAGGGGCCGTGGATGAGCGGCTATGGCTACACCTTC	CASSQGPWMSGYGYTF
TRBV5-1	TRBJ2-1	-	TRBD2	TGCGCCAGCAGCTACATGCCAACTAGCGGGAGTAATGAGCAGTTCTTC	CASSYMPTSGSNEQFF
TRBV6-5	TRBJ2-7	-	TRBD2	TGTGCCGTGGGACTAGCGGGAGGGCCGGCGCACGAGCAGTACTTC	CAVGLAGGPAHEQYF
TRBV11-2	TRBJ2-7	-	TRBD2	TGTGCCAGCAGCTTAGAGCGGGAGAACTCCTACGAGCAGTACTTC	CASSLERENSYEQYF
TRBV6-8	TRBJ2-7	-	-	TGTGCCAGCAGACCTTACGGGACTCGCAGCTCCTACGAGCAGTACTTC	CASRPYGTRSSYEQYF
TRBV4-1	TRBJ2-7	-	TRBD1	TGCGCCAGCAGCCAGACCGGGACAGGGCCGTTCGAGCAGTACTTC	CASSQTGTGPFEQYF
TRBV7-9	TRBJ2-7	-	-	TGTGCCAGCAGCTTAGATGGGGCAGCTTCCTCCTACGAGCAGTACTTC	CASSLDGAASSYEQYF
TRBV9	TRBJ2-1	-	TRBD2	TGTGCCAGCAGCGAGCCCCCGGGAGGTGAGCAGTTCTTC	CASSEPPGGEQFF
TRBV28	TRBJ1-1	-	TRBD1	TGTGCCAGCAGTTCTGGACAGGGGGCATCGGGAGCTTTCTTT	CASSSGQGASGAFF
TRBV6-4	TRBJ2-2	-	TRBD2	TGTGCCAGCAGCCCGGGACTAGCGGGAGAAGTCACCGGGGAGCTGTTTTTT	CASSPGLAGEVTGELFF
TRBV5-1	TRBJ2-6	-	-	TGCGCCAGCAGCTTGTCTCTCGGGTACGGGGCCAACGTCCTGACTTTC	CASSLSLGYGANVLTF
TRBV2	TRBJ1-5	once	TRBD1	TGTGCCAGCAGGAGACAGGGTCAGGGTCAGCCCCAGCATTTT	CASRRQGQGQPQHF
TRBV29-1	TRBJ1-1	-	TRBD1	TGCAGCGTTGAAGAAGGGAGCGACAGGGCGGCTTTCTTT	CSVEEGSDRAAFF
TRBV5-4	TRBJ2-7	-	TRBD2	TGTGCCAGCAGGGAGTCATGGGGGGGTGACTACGAGCAGTACTTC	CASRESWGGDYEQYF
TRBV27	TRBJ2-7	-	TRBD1	TGTGCCAGCAGTTTATCGAACGACAGGGTAGGCGAGCAGTACTTC	CASSLSNDRVGEQYF
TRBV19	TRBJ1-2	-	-	TGTGCCAGTAGTATTTTAAAGTGGACAGAGCCGGTACGGTACACCTTC	CASSILKWTEPVRYTF
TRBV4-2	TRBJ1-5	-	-	TGTGCCAGCAGCCCCAGGCATAGCAATCAGCCCCAGCATTTT	CASSPRHSNQPQHF
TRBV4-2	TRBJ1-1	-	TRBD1	TGTGCCAGCAGCCAACGGGACAGCCCGAACACTGAAGCTTTCTTT	CASSQRDSPNTEAFF
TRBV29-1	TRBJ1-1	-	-	TGCAGCGGTGGGGCGGGGGTTGACGCTTTCTTT	CSGGAGVDAFF
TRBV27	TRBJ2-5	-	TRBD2	TGTGCCAGCAGTTTATTTTCTAGCGGGAGTCAAGAGACCCAGTACTTC	CASSLFSSGSQETQYF
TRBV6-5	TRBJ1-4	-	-	TGTGCCAGCAGTTACTCGATTACACAGGTTAATGAAAAACTGTTTTTT	CASSYSITQVNEKLFF
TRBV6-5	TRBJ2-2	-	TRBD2	TGTGCCAGCAGTTACCTGGGACTAGCTTACACCGGGGAGCTGTTTTTT	CASSYLGLAYTGELFF
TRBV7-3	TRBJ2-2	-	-	TGTGCCAGCAGCTTAACGGGGGCCTACACCGGGGAGCTGTTTTTT	CASSLTGAYTGELFF
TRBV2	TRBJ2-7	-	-	TGTGCCAGCAGTGAAGCCGGACTCTTCGACTACGAGCAGTACTTC	CASSEAGLFDYEQYF
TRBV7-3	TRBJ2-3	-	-	TGTGCCAGCAGCTTGATCACGGGGACAGATACGCAGTATTTT	CASSLITGTDTQYF
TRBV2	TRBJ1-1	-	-	TGTGCCAGCTGGCCCGGCGGGACGGCGAACACTGAAGCTTTCTTT	CASWPGGTANTEAFF
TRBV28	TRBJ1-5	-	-	TGTGCCAGCAGTTTAGTCGGCAGGGGTTCGAAACAGCCCCAGCATTTT	CASSLVGRGSKQPQHF
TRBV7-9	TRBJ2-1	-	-	TGTGCCAGCAGCCCCAGACTGGGGGCCAATGAGCAGTTCTTC	CASSPRLGANEQFF
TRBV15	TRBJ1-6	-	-	TGTGCCACCAGCAGAGGACAAAATTCACCCCTCCACTTT	CATSRGQNSPLHF
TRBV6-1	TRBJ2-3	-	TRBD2	TGTGCCAGCAGCATTAGCGGGCTGAGCACAGATACGCAGTATTTT	CASSISGLSTDTQYF
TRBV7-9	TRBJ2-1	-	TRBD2	TGTGCCAGCAGCTCGTCTAGCGGGACATCCTACAATGAGCAGTTCTTC	CASSSSSGTSYNEQFF
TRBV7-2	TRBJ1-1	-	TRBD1	TGTGCCAGCAGCTCGCGGGCAGGGGGCAACACTGAAGCTTTCTTT	CASSSRAGGNTEAFF
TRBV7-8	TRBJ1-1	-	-	TGTGCCAGCAGCTTACGGACAGACACGAACACTGAAGCTTTCTTT	CASSLRTDTNTEAFF